Below are 14 T cell receptor beta chains sequenced from a single sample in a study of T cell responses to AZD1222 COVID-19 vaccine. Repertoires were generated with immunoSEQ multiplex PCR, while TCRdb's copy carries only in-frame clones and drops some. The sample records about 50,000 clones, more than 70% being singletons. The material sequenced was peripheral blood, taken on day 0 of MenACWY control vaccination. These TCRs come from an adult in good health.

This clone has just one count. The chain is built from TRBV10-2 and TRBJ1-5; the D gene is possibly TRBD1 (6 bases). The germline V and J ends were trimmed by 3 bases and 6 bases, with 12 bases remaining between them. This CDR3 has 14 amino acids. CDR1 and CDR2 from the germline V gene are WSHSY and SAAADI. CDR3 bases: TGCGCCAGCAGTGACAGGGGAACCCCTCAGCCCCAGCATTTT. It translates to CASSDRGTPQPQHF.

In this sample, this clone turned up a few times. The chain couples TRBV28 to TRBJ1-1, with D perhaps TRBD1 (5 bases). V lost 5 bases, J lost 11 bases, and 15 bases lay in between. From germline, CDR1 is MDHEN and CDR2 SYDVKM. The CDR3 length is 12 residues. The CDR3 protein is CASSGDVLRAFF. CDR3 coding DNA: TGTGCCAGCAGTGGGGACGTCCTACGCGCTTTCTTT.

The chain couples TRBV5-1 to TRBJ1-1; 7 bases align to TRBD1. Germline trimming cut 0 bases from V and 8 bases from J; bases unmatched to any gene: 1. CDR1 is SGHRS and CDR2 is YFSETQ in the germline V gene. The CDR3 runs to 12 residues. CDR3 sequence (DNA): TGCGCCAGCAGCTTGGGACAGGGAGAAGCTTTCTTT. It yields the protein CASSLGQGEAFF.

This chain uses TRBV21-1 with TRBJ1-1; TRBD1 was called by the table and not checked on the DNA. TRBV21-1 is a pseudogene segment. The CDR3 runs to 17 residues. The CDR3 DNA follows: TGTGCCAGCAGCAAAGAACCGGACAGGGTCCCCGACACTGAAGCTTTCTTT. It is translated as CASSKEPDRVPDTEAFF.

The J gene is TRBJ2-7, the V gene TRBV4-1; TRBD1 matches at 7 bases. The ends lost 0 bases at V and 1 base at J; junction bases unmatched: 6. Germline V gene data show CDR1 as MGHRA and CDR2 as YSYEKL. The CDR3 loop spans 16 amino acids. CDR3 bases: TGCGCCAGCAGCCAAGATAATCGACAGGGTTCCTACGAGCAGTACTTC. It encodes CASSQDNRQGSYEQYF.

The chain uses TRBV29-1 and TRBJ1-3; no reliable D call. The germline gives CDR1 SQVTM, CDR2 ANQGSEA. V lost 5 bases and J 0 bases, leaving 17 bases between the germline ends. This CDR3 is built from 16 residues. CDR3 bases: TGCAGCGTTCTCCGTCCGGAGGTTACCTCTGGAAACACCATATATTTT. It codes for CSVLRPEVTSGNTIYF.

The V and J genes are TRBV28 and TRBJ1-4; a weak D match, TRBD1 (5 bases). Germline CDR1 is MDHEN and CDR2 is SYDVKM. The CDR3 is 15 amino acids. V was shortened by 5 bases and J by 8 bases, with 18 bases between the two germline ends. This CDR3 is CASSLDRTVMEKLFF. In DNA form, the CDR3 reads TGTGCCAGCAGTCTCGACAGAACTGTAATGGAAAAACTGTTTTTT. Variable domain in full (rest from reference TRBV28 and TRBJ1-4): DVKVTQSSRYLVKRTGEKVFLECVQDMDHENMFWYRQDPGLGLRLIYFSYDVKMKEKGDIPEGYSVSREKKERFSLILESASTNQTSMYLCASSLDRTVMEKLFFGSGTQLSVL.

J is TRBJ1-1 and V is TRBV7-9, with 7 nucleotides matching TRBD1. The CDR3 is 11 residues long. Germline V gene sequence: CDR1 SEHNR, CDR2 FQNEAQ (reference sequence). V shed 3 bases and J 8 bases; nucleotides not matched to a gene: 0. CDR3 amino acids: CASSLGQEAFF. For the CDR3, the DNA is TGTGCCAGCAGCTTGGGACAGGAAGCTTTCTTT.

The chain has TRBV2 and TRBJ2-7; D remains unclear. The CDR3 covers 10 residues. Germline V gene sequence: CDR1 SNHLY, CDR2 FYNNEI. V was pared by 8 bases and J by 9 bases, with 11 bases between. The CDR3 DNA sequence: TGTGCCAGCTCCAGAGCCGCGCAGTACTTC. This translates into CASSRAAQYF.

The rearrangement links TRBV28 to TRBJ2-1; D is ambiguous. Trimming removed 8 bases at V and 2 bases at J, with 13 bases between. The CDR3 totals 14 residues. Germline values: CDR1 MDHEN, CDR2 SYDVKM. CDR3 nucleotides: TGTGCCAGCGACTCTAGTTGGCCCTACAATGAGCAGTTCTTC. Its translation is CASDSSWPYNEQFF.

V is TRBV6-2 or TRBV6-3 and J is TRBJ2-3, with D possibly matching TRBD1 (6 bases). CDR1 is MNHEY, CDR2 SVGEGT, per germline. The V and J ends lost 4 bases and 1 base respectively, with 9 bases between them. This CDR3 spans 14 amino acids. The CDR3 region is CASSLTGGTDTQYF. CDR3 nucleotide sequence: TGTGCCAGCAGTTTGACAGGCGGCACAGATACGCAGTATTTT.

This clone occurred a few times. The V gene is TRBV6-6, the J gene TRBJ2-3; D not resolved. Looked up from germline, CDR1 is MNHNY and CDR2 is SVGAGI (reference sequence). Trimming pared 7 bases from V and 5 bases from J, leaving 13 bases between. The CDR3 has 13 residues. The CDR3 nucleotides are TGTGCCAGCAAACCCGTTATGGGAGATACGCAGTATTTT. As protein: CASKPVMGDTQYF.

This clone was seen just once. This chain links TRBV10-2 with TRBJ2-1; 8 positions agree with TRBD2. The J segment lost 7 bases and the V segment lost 3 bases, leaving 2 bases of the junction unmatched. From germline, CDR1 is WSHSY and CDR2 SAAADI. The CDR3 runs to 13 residues. The CDR3 here is CASSELAENEQFF. The CDR3 region has the DNA TGCGCCAGCAGTGAACTAGCGGAGAATGAGCAGTTCTTC.

V is TRBV15 and J is TRBJ2-5; perhaps TRBD1 as D (7 bases). This CDR3 has 15 amino acids. CDR1 and CDR2 from the germline V gene are LNHNV and YYDKDF (reference sequence). V lost 0 bases to trimming and J lost 2 bases, with 10 bases between them. CDR3 in amino acids: CATSRDPGGQETQYF. The CDR3 nucleotides read TGTGCCACCAGCAGAGATCCAGGGGGGCAAGAGACCCAGTACTTC.